A single T cell receptor beta chain is shown here with its context. Its antigen is as yet unknown. The data stem from a study of T cell responses to AZD1222 COVID-19 vaccine. Whole-study findings and limits: At baseline, just 6 or 7 AZD1222 recipients tested seropositive. The study found vaccine-associated CD4 TCRs spanning spike, dominant at 160-218 and 743-854. Females outnumbered males among donors, who were mostly white British; clonal diversity was possibly underestimated. Sampling that yielded the repertoires occurred only after the peak T cell response.

Trimming shortened V by 2 bases and J by 11 bases, and 15 bases separated the two germline ends. CDR1 SGHAT and CDR2 FQNNGV come from the germline V gene. The CDR3 consists of 13 residues. Profiled with immunoSEQ multiplex PCR; TCRdb holds only in-frame clones, not every one. In the table there are about 150,000 clones, roughly 85% of which are singletons. The origin of this receptor is an adult who received the AZD1222 COVID-19 vaccine. The chain recombines TRBV11-2 with TRBJ1-1; possibly TRBD1 for D (5 bases). Sequenced material: peripheral blood, taken 28 days after the second AZD1222 dose. DNA for the CDR3: TGTGCCAGCAGCTTACCAGTGGAGGAGGGGGCTTTCTTT. Protein: CASSLPVEEGAFF.